This record covers a single TCR beta chain. As yet, its antigen is unknown. The source of the sample is a study of T cells in Graves' hyperthyroidism and ophthalmopathy. Study as a whole: Peripheral blood was obtained at initial diagnosis, preceding any treatment. Overall study findings and caveats: The model forecast ophthalmopathy, anticipating it by a median approximately 7 months before onset.

CDR1 SNHLY and CDR2 FYNNEI come from the germline V gene. V was pared by 3 bases and J by 4 bases, with 12 bases between. This CDR3 region has 15 residues. Template material for amplifying TCR beta CDR3 regions consisted of RNA transcripts. HTBI primers were used for first-round RT-PCR of the TCR CDR3. TCRdb recomputed calls from the multiplex PCR reads with MiXCR, one row per CDR3 protein. Of roughly 500,000 distinct CDR3 sequences in the sample, less than 25% were seen once. Among ophthalmopathy patients, the Clinical Activity Score reached at least 3, the NOSPECS grade reached at least 4, and duration remained under 3 months. Every diagnosis used clinical symptoms, serum thyroxine and TRAb, thyroid ultrasound and orbital computed tomography.

This rearrangement joins TRBV2 to TRBJ2-2; D call uncertain. The sequenced sample consisted of blood. This sequence originates from a woman younger than 45 with Graves' ophthalmopathy. CDR3 residues: CASSDQHGRTGELFF. The CDR3 DNA reads TGTGCCAGCAGTGATCAACATGGCCGCACCGGGGAGCTGTTTTTT.